The next 31 T cell receptor beta chains were all read from a single sample in a study of technical replicates of blood from a few donors. Only in-frame clones appear in the TCRdb table, and some are missing; sequencing was by immunoSEQ multiplex PCR. The table has tens of thousands of clones, over 75% seen once. The source material was PBMCs. These receptors originate from a human donor in good health. Some clones in this sample may be carry-over from other donors' samples.

With regard to this clone: The same CDR3 arises from other DNA sequences in this sample as well. J is TRBJ1-3 and V is TRBV7-2; D uncertain. This CDR3 is built from 15 residues. Per the germline V gene, CDR1 is SGHTA and CDR2 is FQGNSA. Trimming took 1 base from V and 4 from J, leaving 11 bases between them. The CDR3 loop reads CASSLDSSRGNTIYF. CDR3 DNA sequence: TGTGCCAGCAGCTTAGACTCCTCCCGGGGAAACACCATATATTTT.

The chain is built from TRBV5-4 and TRBJ2-2; 8 bases map to TRBD1. CDR1 is SGHNT and CDR2 is YYREEE in the germline V gene (reference sequence). The CDR3 extends over 14 amino acids. Trimming at V came to 5 bases and at J to 7 bases, leaving 7 bases not matched to a gene. CDR3 amino acids: CASSFDRGDGELFF. CDR3 DNA sequence: TGTGCCAGCAGTTTTGACAGGGGTGACGGGGAGCTGTTTTTT.

This clone occurred once. The chain is built from TRBV5-4 and TRBJ2-1, with 9 bases fitting TRBD2. Germline values: CDR1 SGHNT, CDR2 YYREEE (reference sequence). V was pared by 1 base and J by 3 bases, with 2 bases of the junction left unmatched. This CDR3 is built from 15 residues. The CDR3 reads CASSLRRGGYNEQFF. CDR3 bases: TGTGCCAGCAGCTTGCGGCGGGGGGGCTACAATGAGCAGTTCTTC.

The V and J genes are TRBV27 and TRBJ1-5; 7 bases are a match to TRBD1. The CDR3 loop spans 16 amino acids. The trim removed 6 bases at V and 2 bases at J, leaving 10 bases unmatched. Germline V gene lookup returns CDR1 MNHEY and CDR2 SMNVEV (reference sequence). Written as DNA, the CDR3 is TGTGCCAGCAGCCGTAACAGGGGCGCTGGCAATCAGCCCCAGCATTTT. This codes for CASSRNRGAGNQPQHF.

In this sample, this clone turned up a few times. The CDR3 protein is CASRPHKSYEQYF. CDR3 in DNA: TGTGCCAGCAGACCCCACAAGTCCTACGAGCAGTACTTC. The rearrangement uses TRBV6-5 and TRBJ2-7; unclear D gene. The ends were cut back, 6 bases at V and 1 base at J, with 10 bases in the middle. The germline CDR1 and CDR2 sequences are MNHEY and SVGAGI. This CDR3 has 13 residues.

This clone came up once. V and J are TRBV19 and TRBJ2-1; 7 bases line up with TRBD1. The CDR3 extends over 13 amino acids. CDR1 and CDR2 (germline): LNHDA, SQIVND (reference sequence). V gave up 8 bases and J gave up 1 base; unmatched junction bases: 2. The CDR3 region is CASRQGSYNEQFF. The DNA of the CDR3 is TGTGCCAGTCGACAGGGATCCTACAATGAGCAGTTCTTC.

The J gene is TRBJ2-7, the V gene TRBV7-9; the D gene is possibly TRBD2 (6 bases). The CDR3 length is 14 residues. Germline values: CDR1 SEHNR, CDR2 FQNEAQ (reference sequence). Trimming removed 7 bases at V and 9 bases at J, with 22 bases between. The CDR3 is CASTPPGGPPGQYF. CDR3 bases: TGTGCCAGCACACCCCCCGGGGGACCTCCTGGGCAGTACTTC. The full variable domain, with the rest looked up from reference TRBV7-9 and TRBJ2-7, is DTGVSQNPRHKITKRGQNVTFRCDPISEHNRLYWYRQTLGQGPEFLTYFQNEAQLEKSRLLSDRFSAERPKGSFSTLEIQRTEQGDSAMYLCASTPPGGPPGQYFGPGTRLTVT.

The V and J genes are TRBV7-3 and TRBJ2-1; D unclear. The CDR3 is made up of 15 amino acids. Trimming cost V 3 bases and J 8 bases, with 17 bases left between them. From germline, CDR1 is SGHTA and CDR2 FQGTGA. DNA for the CDR3: TGTGCCAGCAGCTTCGTCGACTCGATTGCGGATGAGCAGTTCTTC. Its protein product is CASSFVDSIADEQFF.

V and J are TRBV6-5 and TRBJ1-2; D uncertain. Germline loops: CDR1 MNHEY, CDR2 SVGAGI. This CDR3 has 15 residues. V was cut by 1 base and J by 3 bases, with 12 bases left in between. The CDR3 protein is CASSYYRETHYGYTF. The CDR3 DNA is TGTGCCAGCAGTTACTATCGGGAGACCCACTATGGCTACACCTTC.

The chain recombines TRBV5-5 with TRBJ2-3; 8 nucleotides agree with TRBD1. CDR3 size: 16 residues. CDR1 is SGHKS, CDR2 YYEKEE, per germline (reference sequence). J was trimmed by 2 bases and V by 4 bases; bases with no gene match: 9. The chain's CDR3 is CASSPRTGMHTDTQYF. The CDR3 bases are TGTGCCAGCAGCCCGCGGACAGGGATGCACACAGATACGCAGTATTTT.

The gene calls are TRBV11-2 and TRBJ2-7; TRBD2 might be the D (6 bases). Trimming took 0 bases from V and 6 from J, leaving 12 bases between them. The germline V gene encodes CDR1 SGHAT and CDR2 FQNNGV. This CDR3 contains 14 residues. The CDR3 DNA sequence: TGTGCCAGCAGCTTAGAACCTACGGGAGCCGAGCAGTACTTC. It translates to CASSLEPTGAEQYF.

The chain is built from TRBV7-8 and TRBJ1-5, with D unresolved. Trimming pared 5 bases from V and 8 bases from J, leaving 10 bases between. From germline, CDR1 is SGHVS and CDR2 FQNEAQ. The CDR3 totals 12 residues. The CDR3 nucleotides read TGTGCCAGCAGCGACTACTTGGAGCCCCAGCATTTT. This codes for CASSDYLEPQHF.

This chain connects TRBV7-2 to TRBJ1-1; TRBD1 might be the D (6 bases). V shed 4 bases and J shed 4 bases, with 16 bases lying between them. The germline V gene has CDR1 SGHTA and CDR2 FQGNSA. The CDR3 spans 15 residues. In DNA form, the CDR3 reads TGTGCCAGCAGCTCCCAAGGGGGTGCGGTCACTGAAGCTTTCTTT. It encodes CASSSQGGAVTEAFF.

J is TRBJ2-7 and V is TRBV7-9; 8 positions agree with TRBD2. CDR1 SEHNR and CDR2 FQNEAQ come from the germline V gene (reference sequence). Trimming cost V 5 bases and J 6 bases; bases outside gene matches: 9. This CDR3 spans 14 amino acids. This chain's CDR3 is CASSVGGAIGEQYF. CDR3 nucleotide sequence: TGTGCCAGCAGCGTCGGGGGGGCGATCGGCGAGCAGTACTTC.

J is TRBJ2-7 and V is TRBV7-6; D may be TRBD2 (6 bases). The V gene's germline CDR1 is SGHVS and CDR2 FNYEAQ. The CDR3 is 12 residues long. Trimming shortened V by 5 bases and J by 3 bases, and 8 bases separated the two germline ends. The CDR3 nucleotides are TGTGCCAGCAGCGGGACTGACTACGAGCAGTACTTC. Translating it yields CASSGTDYEQYF.

V gene TRBV7-8 combines with J gene TRBJ1-5; TRBD1 matches at 10 bases. Per germline, CDR1 SGHVS and CDR2 FQNEAQ. After removal of 3 bases from V and 7 bases from J, the junction contained 3 bases not matched to a gene. The CDR3 is made up of 14 amino acids. CDR3 protein: CASSLTGGDQPQHF. CDR3 coding DNA: TGTGCCAGCAGCTTGACAGGGGGCGACCAGCCCCAGCATTTT.

The count of this clone is one. The chain uses TRBV11-2 and TRBJ2-1; D gene ambiguous. Trimming shortened V by 0 bases and J by 4 bases, and 4 bases separated the two germline ends. The CDR3 totals 13 residues. Germline CDR1 reads SGHAT; CDR2 reads FQNNGV. The CDR3 region has the DNA TGTGCCAGCAGCTTAGAGCGGTACAATGAGCAGTTCTTC. This translates into CASSLERYNEQFF.

V usage is TRBV7-2 and J usage is TRBJ2-5; no reliable D call. Trimming shortened V by 2 bases and J by 5 bases, and 9 bases separated the two germline ends. The CDR3 totals 13 residues. CDR1 is SGHTA, CDR2 FQGNSA, per germline. The CDR3 loop is CASSLTSWETQYF. Written as DNA, the CDR3 is TGTGCCAGCAGCTTAACGAGTTGGGAGACCCAGTACTTC.

The gene calls are TRBV27 and TRBJ1-4, with D perhaps TRBD1 (5 bases). V shed 2 bases and J shed 8 bases, with 12 bases lying between them. The germline V gene has CDR1 MNHEY and CDR2 SMNVEV (reference sequence). The CDR3 covers 14 residues. CDR3 DNA sequence: TGTGCCAGCAGTTTAGGAGACAGCAGAGAAAAACTGTTTTTT. Protein product: CASSLGDSREKLFF.

This chain links TRBV7-9 with TRBJ2-2; the D is unclear. V dropped 8 bases and J dropped 1 base, with 11 bases sitting between them. The germline V gene encodes CDR1 SEHNR and CDR2 FQNEAQ (reference sequence). The CDR3 spans 14 residues. CDR3 nucleotide sequence: TGTGCCAGCGAGGCCAGCGTGAACACCGGGGAGCTGTTTTTT. This gives the protein CASEASVNTGELFF. The entire variable domain, with the rest obtained from reference TRBV7-9 and TRBJ2-2, is as follows: DTGVSQNPRHKITKRGQNVTFRCDPISEHNRLYWYRQTLGQGPEFLTYFQNEAQLEKSRLLSDRFSAERPKGSFSTLEIQRTEQGDSAMYLCASEASVNTGELFFGEGSRLTVL.

The chain couples TRBV7-2 to TRBJ2-2; 8 bases match TRBD2. The CDR3 length is 17 residues. Per germline, CDR1 SGHTA and CDR2 FQGNSA. V lost 5 bases and J lost 0; bases outside the gene matches: 8. CDR3 residues: CASSARGARANTGELFF. Here the CDR3 DNA reads TGTGCCAGCAGCGCGCGGGGGGCGCGAGCGAACACCGGGGAGCTGTTTTTT. Filled out from reference TRBV7-2 and TRBJ2-2, the complete variable domain reads GAGVSQSPSNKVTEKGKDVELRCDPISGHTALYWYRQSLGQGLEFLIYFQGNSAPDKSGLPSDRFSAERTGGSVSTLTIQRTQQEDSAVYLCASSARGARANTGELFFGEGSRLTVL.

The V call is TRBV5-1, the J call TRBJ2-2; D gene ambiguous. The V end was cut by 5 bases, the J end by 6 bases, with 8 bases between. Germline V CDR1 and CDR2: SGHRS, YFSETQ. The CDR3 consists of 12 residues. The CDR3 sequence: CASRILAGELFF. The DNA for the CDR3 is TGCGCCAGCAGAATCCTTGCCGGGGAGCTGTTTTTT.

CDR3 sequence reads: CASSLQGLGNYGYTF. CDR3 nucleotide sequence: TGTGCCAGCAGCTTGCAGGGGTTGGGTAACTATGGCTACACCTTC. V usage is TRBV7-9 and J usage is TRBJ1-2; TRBD1 might be the D (6 bases). The CDR3 runs to 15 residues. V lost 3 bases to trimming and J lost 1 base, with 12 bases between them. The germline V gene encodes CDR1 SEHNR and CDR2 FQNEAQ (reference sequence).

The chain employs TRBV2 and TRBJ2-5; 7 bases map to TRBD1. Germline assignment: CDR1 SNHLY and CDR2 FYNNEI. V gave up 7 bases and J gave up 2 bases; unmatched junction bases: 10. The CDR3 totals 15 residues. CDR3 in amino acids: CASIGWGTAQETQYF. For the CDR3, the DNA is TGTGCCAGCATTGGGTGGGGGACAGCTCAAGAGACCCAGTACTTC. Full variable domain (remainder filled in from reference TRBV2 and TRBJ2-5): EPEVTQTPSHQVTQMGQEVILRCVPISNHLYFYWYRQILGQKVEFLVSFYNNEISEKSEIFDDQFSVERPDGSNFTLKIRSTKLEDSAMYFCASIGWGTAQETQYFGPGTRLLVL.

CDR3 sequence: CASSYSSAGGPHEQFF. CDR3 in DNA: TGTGCCAGCAGTTACTCGTCAGCGGGAGGGCCACATGAGCAGTTCTTC. The chain uses TRBV6-5 and TRBJ2-1, with 10 bases fitting TRBD2. Germline V lookup: CDR1 MNHEY, CDR2 SVGAGI. V shed 0 bases and J 8 bases; nucleotides not matched to a gene: 7. This CDR3 has 16 amino acids.

This clone was detected once. The CDR3 is CASHRGSHSNEQFF. In DNA form, the CDR3 reads TGTGCCAGTCACCGGGGAAGTCACTCAAATGAGCAGTTCTTC. The genes are TRBV19 and TRBJ2-1, with a possible D match to TRBD2 (5 bases). V lost 8 bases to trimming and J lost 7 bases, with 18 bases between them. This CDR3 is 14 amino acids long. From germline, CDR1 is LNHDA and CDR2 SQIVND (reference sequence).

V gene TRBV7-9 combines with J gene TRBJ2-7; D call uncertain. This CDR3 has 13 residues. Between the trimmed V and J ends, which lost 3 bases and 3 bases, there was a span of 9 bases. Per the germline V gene, CDR1 is SEHNR and CDR2 is FQNEAQ (reference sequence). CDR3 bases: TGTGCCAGCAGCTTGGGCAGGCTCTACGAGCAGTACTTC. Protein: CASSLGRLYEQYF. The full variable domain, rest sourced from reference TRBV7-9 and TRBJ2-7, is DTGVSQNPRHKITKRGQNVTFRCDPISEHNRLYWYRQTLGQGPEFLTYFQNEAQLEKSRLLSDRFSAERPKGSFSTLEIQRTEQGDSAMYLCASSLGRLYEQYFGPGTRLTVT.

The chain combines TRBV7-3 with TRBJ2-1, with 11 nucleotides matching TRBD2. V shed 0 bases and J 5 bases; nucleotides not matched to a gene: 3. Germline V gene data show CDR1 as SGHTA and CDR2 as FQGTGA. The CDR3 covers 16 residues. CDR3 nucleotides: TGTGCCAGCAGCTTAACGGGGACTAGCGGCCACAATGAGCAGTTCTTC. It yields the protein CASSLTGTSGHNEQFF.

The chain has TRBV5-8 and TRBJ2-1, with D maybe TRBD2 (6 bases). The germline V gene encodes CDR1 SGHTS and CDR2 YDEGEE. The CDR3 has 15 amino acids. The V end lost 0 bases, the J end lost 4 bases, and 11 bases lay between the germline ends. The CDR3 is CASSLARTTYNEQFF. The CDR3 DNA reads TGTGCCAGCAGCTTGGCTAGGACTACGTACAATGAGCAGTTCTTC.

This clone came up many times. The rearrangement links TRBV7-6 to TRBJ1-5; D not certain. V gave up 2 bases and J gave up 7 bases, with 6 bases separating them. CDR3 size: 12 residues. Germline loops: CDR1 SGHVS, CDR2 FNYEAQ. The CDR3 loop reads CASSLPGQPQHF. The DNA for the CDR3 is TGTGCCAGCAGCTTACCTGGCCAGCCCCAGCATTTT.

The chain has TRBV14 and TRBJ2-3; 10 bases match TRBD2. Unmatched junction bases numbered 8, after V lost 3 bases and J lost 2 bases. The CDR3 has 17 amino acids. Germline V CDR1 and CDR2: SGHDN, FVKESK. The chain's CDR3 is CASSQGTTSGNTDTQYF. In DNA, the CDR3 is TGTGCCAGCAGCCAGGGGACAACTAGCGGGAACACAGATACGCAGTATTTT.